A selection of T cell receptor beta chains follows, all from one sample in a study of T cells in narcolepsy. Only in-frame clones appear in the TCRdb table, and some are missing; sequencing was by immunoSEQ multiplex PCR. The sample lists over 9,000 clones, around 94% occurring once. Material for sequencing was CD45RA- memory CD4+ T cells from PBMCs. All receptors derive from a human donor with narcolepsy. CDR3s include the opening cysteine and the closing phenylalanine or tryptophan. The D gene is left open where the match is weak. Not all rows give a size; the values are once, few, many and, for expanded clones, a class.

TRBJ2-5 | . | . | TRBV5-1 | TGCGCCAGCAGCTTACAATGGACCCAGTACTTC | CASSLQWTQYF
TRBJ2-5 | TRBD2 | few | TRBV29-1 | TGCAGCGGGGGGGGACAAGAGACCCAGTACTTC | CSGGGQETQYF
TRBJ2-1 | TRBD2 | . | TRBV5-1 | TGCGCCAGCAGCCCTATAGCGGGGGGTGGAAATGAGCAGTTCTTC | CASSPIAGGGNEQFF
TRBJ1-2 | . | once | TRBV6-5 | TGTGCCAGCCGGGCAGGAGCACCCCCTGGCTACACCTTC | CASRAGAPPGYTF
TRBJ1-1 | . | few | TRBV5-1 | TGCGCCAGCAGCTTGAACCCAGTGGGGGACACTGAAGCTTTCTTT | CASSLNPVGDTEAFF
TRBJ1-6 | . | . | TRBV6-1 | TGTGCCAGCACCTCACTGGTTCGGCGGAATTCACCCCTCCACTTT | CASTSLVRRNSPLHF
TRBJ1-1 | . | . | TRBV5-3 | TGTGCCAGAAGCTTGGGGAACACTGAAGCTTTCTTT | CARSLGNTEAFF
TRBJ1-1 | TRBD1 | once | TRBV11-2 | TGTGCCAGCAGCTTAAGGAGCAGGGGGCGAGTGAACACTGAAGCTTTCTTT | CASSLRSRGRVNTEAFF
TRBJ1-2 | . | . | TRBV19 | TGTGCCAGTAGTTTTGCTACAGGACCTGGTTTGTATGGCTACACCTTC | CASSFATGPGLYGYTF
TRBJ1-1 | . | . | TRBV5-1 | TGCGCCAGCATGTGGGGCATCATGAACACTGAAGCTTTCTTT | CASMWGIMNTEAFF
TRBJ2-2 | TRBD1 | . | TRBV23-1 | TGCGCCAGCAGTATCGCAGGGGGTGGCACCGGGGAGCTGTTTTTT | CASSIAGGGTGELFF
TRBJ1-2 | TRBD1 | . | TRBV19 | TGTGCCAGTACCCGAGACCTGACAGGGCTGGCTAACTATGGCTACACCTTC | CASTRDLTGLANYGYTF
TRBJ2-2 | . | . | TRBV18 | TGTGCCAGCTCAGAGACCGGGGAGCTGTTTTTT | CASSETGELFF
TRBJ1-1 | TRBD1 | once | TRBV7-2 | TGTGCCAGCAGCTCCGACAGGGATGCTTTCTTT | CASSSDRDAFF
TRBJ1-2 | TRBD1 | . | TRBV5-1 | TGCGCCAGCAGCTCCCCCCGACAGGGGAAGAGTGCTGACTATGGCTACACCTTC | CASSSPRQGKSADYGYTF
TRBJ2-3 | . | . | TRBV7-2 | TGTGCCAGCAGCTCTTCGATGGATACGCAGTATTTT | CASSSSMDTQYF
TRBJ2-1 | TRBD2 | . | TRBV6-5 | TGTGCCAGCAGTCCTTCTAGCGGGGGGAGGGATGAGCAGTTCTTC | CASSPSSGGRDEQFF
TRBJ2-7 | . | . | TRBV7-8 | TGTGCCAGCAGCCTCGGGACTTTCAGCGAGCAGTACTTC | CASSLGTFSEQYF
TRBJ2-7 | . | . | TRBV5-5 | TGTGCCAGCAGTCAGCAGGCGGGCAGGGGTGGAAACGAGCAGTACTTC | CASSQQAGRGGNEQYF
TRBJ2-1 | . | . | TRBV19 | TGTGCCAGTAGTAGTATCGGGGGGCCTGTAGATGAGCAGTTCTTC | CASSSIGGPVDEQFF
TRBJ1-1 | TRBD1 | . | TRBV6-5 | TGTGCCAGCAGTTACTCGATGGCAGGGGGGAACACTGAAGCTTTCTTT | CASSYSMAGGNTEAFF
TRBJ1-1 | . | . | TRBV6-1 | TGTGCCAGCACTATAGTCGGGCCCTTGGAAGCTTTCTTT | CASTIVGPLEAFF
TRBJ1-1 | . | . | TRBV4-2 | TGTGCCAGCAGCATACAAACTTGGGACACTGAAGCTTTCTTT | CASSIQTWDTEAFF
TRBJ2-3 | TRBD2 | . | TRBV5-1 | TGCGCCAGCAGCTTGGGGCTAGCGGGAGGGTCGGATACGCAGTATTTT | CASSLGLAGGSDTQYF
TRBJ2-7 | . | . | TRBV5-1 | TGCGCCAGCAGCTCAATGGGCTCGGTGCTCGAGCAGTACTTC | CASSSMGSVLEQYF
TRBJ2-4 | TRBD1 | . | TRBV7-9 | TGTGCCAGCAGCCCGGGACAGAAAAACATTCAGTACTTC | CASSPGQKNIQYF
TRBJ2-5 | . | . | TRBV6-5 | TGTGCCGCCGCAAGCGGTACCGAGACCCAGTACTTC | CAAASGTETQYF
TRBJ2-7 | . | . | TRBV7-8 | TGTGCCAGCAGCCCCACCCCGGGGGTCGAGCAGTACTTC | CASSPTPGVEQYF
TRBJ1-2 | TRBD1 | once | TRBV5-4 | TGTGCCAGCAGCCTACAGGGGGCCTATGGCTACACCTTC | CASSLQGAYGYTF
TRBJ2-5 | . | . | TRBV5-6 | TGTGCCAGCAGCCATCTCGCACCCCAAGAGACCCAGTACTTC | CASSHLAPQETQYF
TRBJ2-5 | . | . | TRBV7-7 | TGTGCTAGCAGCTTAGATAGGACGGAGACCCAGTACTTC | CASSLDRTETQYF
TRBJ1-1 | . | . | TRBV7-7 | TGTGCTAGCAGCAAAGACTCGAACACTGAAGCTTTCTTT | CASSKDSNTEAFF
TRBJ1-1 | . | . | TRBV4-2 | TGTGCCAGCAGCCAAGATCCGATAGGGAGGGGGAACACTGAAGCTTTCTTT | CASSQDPIGRGNTEAFF
TRBJ2-5 | TRBD2 | . | TRBV5-1 | TGCGCCAGCAGCTTCTTGGGGGGGGAGACCCAGTACTTC | CASSFLGGETQYF
TRBJ2-2 | . | . | TRBV5-1 | TGCGCCAGCAGCTTCTCGGGGGGCATGAACACCGGGGAGCTGTTTTTT | CASSFSGGMNTGELFF
TRBJ2-5 | TRBD1 | . | TRBV5-4 | TGTGCCAGCAGCTTGGGGACAGGGCAAGAGACCCAGTACTTC | CASSLGTGQETQYF
TRBJ1-1 | TRBD1 | . | TRBV19 | TGTGCCAGTAGTATAGGTCAGGGGGTGACTGAAGCTTTCTTT | CASSIGQGVTEAFF
TRBJ2-5 | . | . | TRBV5-1 | TGCGCCAGCAGCTTAGGGCTAGTTGGCAAAGAGACCCAGTACTTC | CASSLGLVGKETQYF
TRBJ1-1 | TRBD1 | . | TRBV6-1 | TGTGCCAGCAGTAACAGGGGGCAGAGCACTGAAGCTTTCTTT | CASSNRGQSTEAFF
TRBJ1-5 | . | . | TRBV19 | TGTGCCAGTAGTGGTGACGGTAATAGCAATCAGCCCCAGCATTTT | CASSGDGNSNQPQHF
TRBJ2-1 | . | . | TRBV19 | TGTGCCAGTAGTATAGGAGCGGTCTACAATGAGCAGTTCTTC | CASSIGAVYNEQFF
TRBJ2-3 | . | . | TRBV30 | TGTGCCTGGTGGGCCACAGATACGCAGTATTTT | CAWWATDTQYF
TRBJ2-3 | TRBD2 | . | TRBV9 | TGTGCCAGCAGCCCCGGGACTAGCGGCACAGATACGCAGTATTTT | CASSPGTSGTDTQYF
TRBJ2-7 | TRBD2 | . | TRBV5-1 | TGCGCCAGCAGAACTAGCGGGAGTACCTACGAGCAGTACTTC | CASRTSGSTYEQYF
TRBJ2-3 | TRBD2 | . | TRBV7-3 | TGTGCCAGCAGCTTAAGCGGGGGAATGGATACGCAGTATTTT | CASSLSGGMDTQYF
TRBJ1-5 | . | . | TRBV28 | TGTGCCAGCAGTTCGGAGCCAAACAATCAGCCCCAGCATTTT | CASSSEPNNQPQHF
TRBJ1-5 | . | . | TRBV30 | TGTGCCTGGAGTGTGGGGGGGTATCAGCCCCAGCATTTT | CAWSVGGYQPQHF
TRBJ2-5 | TRBD2 | . | TRBV5-4 | TGTGCCTCGAGGCTAGCGGGGGGCGCAGAGACCCAGTACTTC | CASRLAGGAETQYF
TRBJ1-4 | TRBD1 | . | TRBV30 | TGTGCCTGGACCGCAGGGGGGGAGGGCGAAAAACTGTTTTTT | CAWTAGGEGEKLFF
TRBJ1-4 | TRBD1 | . | TRBV7-9 | TGTGCCAGCAGCCCGGGGACAGGGGCAGGGGAAAAACTGTTTTTT | CASSPGTGAGEKLFF
TRBJ2-7 | . | . | TRBV6-5 | TGTGCCAGCAGTTCCTCCGGGTACGAGCAGTACTTC | CASSSSGYEQYF
TRBJ1-1 | . | . | TRBV19 | TGTGCCAGTAGTAGTGTCGCGAACACTGAAGCTTTCTTT | CASSSVANTEAFF
TRBJ1-2 | . | once | TRBV5-1 | TGCGCCAGCAGCCCGGAAGGGACAAATGGCTACACCTTC | CASSPEGTNGYTF
TRBJ2-1 | . | . | TRBV10-1 | TGCGCCAGCAGTCGAACCGGGACGGAGCTTGGCCGGGAGCAGTTCTTC | CASSRTGTELGREQFF
TRBJ1-1 | . | . | TRBV11-2 | TGTGCCAGCAGCTTATATGGGGGTCAGAACACTGAAGCTTTCTTT | CASSLYGGQNTEAFF
TRBJ2-3 | . | . | TRBV5-1 | TGCGCCAGCAGCCCTTCGACAGATACTACCACAGATACGCAGTATTTT | CASSPSTDTTTDTQYF
TRBJ2-6 | . | . | TRBV18 | TGTGCCAGCTCACCCGCGAGTGGGGCCAACGTCCTGACTTTC | CASSPASGANVLTF
TRBJ1-2 | . | . | TRBV27 | TGTGCCAGCAGTTCGCGTCAGGGATTCTATGGCTACACCTTC | CASSSRQGFYGYTF